The present T cell receptor beta chain was sequenced within a study of T cell responses to AZD1222 COVID-19 vaccine. Study at large: Pooling of second doses given at about 4 or about 12 weeks was done.

Note on this clone: Antigen specificity is unknown.

Study-level points and caveats: Receipt of two AZD1222 doses was followed by a rise in Spike-specific TCR breadth and depth. Dominant at 160-218 and 743-854, vaccine-associated CD4 TCRs also spanned spike. Females outnumbered males among donors, who were mostly white British; clonal diversity was possibly underestimated.

Clones were sequenced by immunoSEQ multiplex PCR, and TCRdb holds only the in-frame ones, with some missing. Of 95,000 to 130,000 clones in the sample, about 92% were seen once. V was pared by 3 bases and J by 3 bases, with 12 bases of the junction left unmatched. The germline V gene has CDR1 LNHDA and CDR2 SQIVND (reference sequence). The CDR3 contains 19 residues. The TCR comes from an adult in good health. The genes are TRBV19 and TRBJ2-3; 13 nucleotides agree with TRBD2. The starting material was peripheral blood, obtained on day 0 of AZD1222 vaccination. Here the CDR3 reads CASSILLGLAGSGTDTQYF. The CDR3 DNA sequence: TGTGCCAGTAGTATCCTACTGGGACTAGCGGGAAGTGGGACAGATACGCAGTATTTT. Full variable domain (outside the CDR3, taken from reference TRBV19 and TRBJ2-3): DGGITQSPKYLFRKEGQNVTLSCEQNLNHDAMYWYRQDPGQGLRLIYYSQIVNDFQKGDIAEGYSVSREKKESFPLTVTSAQKNPTAFYLCASSILLGLAGSGTDTQYFGPGTRLTVL.